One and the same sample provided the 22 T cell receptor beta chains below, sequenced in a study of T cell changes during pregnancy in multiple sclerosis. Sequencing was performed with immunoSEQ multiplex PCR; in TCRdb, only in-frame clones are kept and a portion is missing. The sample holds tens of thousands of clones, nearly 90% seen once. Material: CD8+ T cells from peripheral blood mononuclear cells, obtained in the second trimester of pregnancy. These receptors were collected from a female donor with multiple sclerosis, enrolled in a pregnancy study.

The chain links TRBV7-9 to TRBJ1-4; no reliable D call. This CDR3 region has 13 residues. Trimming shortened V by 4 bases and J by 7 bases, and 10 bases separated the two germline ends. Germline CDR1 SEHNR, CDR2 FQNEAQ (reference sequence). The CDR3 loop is CASSSQASEKLFF. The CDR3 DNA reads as TGTGCCAGCAGCTCCCAGGCCAGTGAAAAACTGTTTTTT.

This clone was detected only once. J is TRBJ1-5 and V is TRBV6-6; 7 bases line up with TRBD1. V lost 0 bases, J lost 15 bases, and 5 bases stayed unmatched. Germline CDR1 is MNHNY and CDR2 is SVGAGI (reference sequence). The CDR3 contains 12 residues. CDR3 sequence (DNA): TGTGCCAGCAGTTACTCGGTGACAGGGTGGCATTTT. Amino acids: CASSYSVTGWHF.

CDR3 region: CASRQGAITDTQYF. The CDR3 nucleotides are TGTGCCAGCCGGCAGGGGGCTATCACAGATACGCAGTATTTT. This rearrangement joins TRBV7-9 to TRBJ2-3; TRBD1 matches at 8 bases. The germline CDR1 and CDR2 sequences are SEHNR and FQNEAQ (reference sequence). This CDR3 is built from 14 residues. Losses at the gene ends were 8 bases for V and 2 bases for J; bases not matched to a gene: 6.

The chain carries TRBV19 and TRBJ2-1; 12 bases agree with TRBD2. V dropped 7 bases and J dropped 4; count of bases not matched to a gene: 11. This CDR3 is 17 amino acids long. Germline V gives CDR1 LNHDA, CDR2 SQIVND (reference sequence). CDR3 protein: CASTAQASGRGYNEQFF. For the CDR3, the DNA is TGTGCCAGTACCGCCCAGGCTAGCGGGAGGGGATACAATGAGCAGTTCTTC.

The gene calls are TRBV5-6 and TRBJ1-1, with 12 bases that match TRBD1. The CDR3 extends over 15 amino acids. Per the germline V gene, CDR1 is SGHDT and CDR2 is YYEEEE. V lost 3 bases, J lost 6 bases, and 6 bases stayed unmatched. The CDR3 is CASSSAGTGGPEAFF. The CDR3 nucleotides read TGTGCCAGCAGCTCGGCCGGGACAGGGGGCCCTGAAGCTTTCTTT.

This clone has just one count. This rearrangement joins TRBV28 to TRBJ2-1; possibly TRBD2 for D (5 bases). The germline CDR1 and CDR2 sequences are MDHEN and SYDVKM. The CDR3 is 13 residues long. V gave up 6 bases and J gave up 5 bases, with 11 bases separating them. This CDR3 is CASRQLVNNEQFF. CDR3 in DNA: TGTGCCAGCAGACAACTAGTTAACAATGAGCAGTTCTTC.

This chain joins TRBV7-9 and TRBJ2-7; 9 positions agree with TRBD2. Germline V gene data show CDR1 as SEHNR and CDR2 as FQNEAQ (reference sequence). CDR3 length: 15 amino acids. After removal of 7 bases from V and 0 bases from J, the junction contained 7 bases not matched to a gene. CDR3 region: CASTDGLANSYEQYF. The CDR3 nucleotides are TGTGCCAGCACCGATGGACTAGCGAACTCCTACGAGCAGTACTTC.

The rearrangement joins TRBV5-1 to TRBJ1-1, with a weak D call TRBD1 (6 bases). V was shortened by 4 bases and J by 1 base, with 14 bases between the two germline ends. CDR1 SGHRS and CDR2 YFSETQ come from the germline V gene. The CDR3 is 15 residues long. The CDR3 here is CASSESLGQNTEAFF. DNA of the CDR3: TGCGCCAGCAGCGAATCGTTGGGACAGAACACTGAAGCTTTCTTT.

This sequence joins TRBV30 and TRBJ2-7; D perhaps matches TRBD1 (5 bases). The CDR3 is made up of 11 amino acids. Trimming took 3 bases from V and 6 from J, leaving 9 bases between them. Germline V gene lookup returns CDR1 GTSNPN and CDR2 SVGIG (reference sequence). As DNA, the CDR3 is TGTGCCTGGAGCCATGGGGCCGAGCAGTACTTC. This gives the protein CAWSHGAEQYF.

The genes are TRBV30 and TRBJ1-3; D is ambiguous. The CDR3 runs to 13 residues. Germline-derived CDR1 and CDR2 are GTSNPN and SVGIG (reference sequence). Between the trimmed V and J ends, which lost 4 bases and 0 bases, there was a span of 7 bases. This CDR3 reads CAWTSTSGNTIYF. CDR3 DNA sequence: TGTGCCTGGACTAGCACCTCTGGAAACACCATATATTTT.

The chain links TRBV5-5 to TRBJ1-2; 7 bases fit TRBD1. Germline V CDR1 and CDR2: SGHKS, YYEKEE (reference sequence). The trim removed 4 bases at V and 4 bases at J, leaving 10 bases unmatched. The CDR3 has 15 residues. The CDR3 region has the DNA TGTGCCAGCAGCCTCGACAGGGCGGGCGCCTATGGCTACACCTTC. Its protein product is CASSLDRAGAYGYTF.

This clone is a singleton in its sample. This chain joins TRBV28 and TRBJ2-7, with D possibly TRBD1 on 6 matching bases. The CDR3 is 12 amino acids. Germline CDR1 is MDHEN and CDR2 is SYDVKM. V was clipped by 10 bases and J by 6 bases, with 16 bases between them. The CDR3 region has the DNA TGTGCCACCTCTGAGGGGGTCTTCGAGCAGTACTTC. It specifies CATSEGVFEQYF.

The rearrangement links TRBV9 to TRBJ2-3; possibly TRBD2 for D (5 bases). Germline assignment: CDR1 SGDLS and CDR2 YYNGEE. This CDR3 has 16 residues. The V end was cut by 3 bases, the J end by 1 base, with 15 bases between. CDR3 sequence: CASSGFRGRGTDTQYF. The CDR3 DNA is TGTGCCAGCAGCGGTTTTAGAGGGCGCGGCACAGATACGCAGTATTTT.

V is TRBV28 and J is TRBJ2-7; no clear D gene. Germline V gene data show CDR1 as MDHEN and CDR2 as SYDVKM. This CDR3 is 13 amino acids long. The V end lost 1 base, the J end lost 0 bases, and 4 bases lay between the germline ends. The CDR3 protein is CASSLFSSYEQYF. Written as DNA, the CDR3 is TGTGCCAGCAGTTTATTTAGCTCCTACGAGCAGTACTTC. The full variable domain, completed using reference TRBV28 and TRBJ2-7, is DVKVTQSSRYLVKRTGEKVFLECVQDMDHENMFWYRQDPGLGLRLIYFSYDVKMKEKGDIPEGYSVSREKKERFSLILESASTNQTSMYLCASSLFSSYEQYFGPGTRLTVT.

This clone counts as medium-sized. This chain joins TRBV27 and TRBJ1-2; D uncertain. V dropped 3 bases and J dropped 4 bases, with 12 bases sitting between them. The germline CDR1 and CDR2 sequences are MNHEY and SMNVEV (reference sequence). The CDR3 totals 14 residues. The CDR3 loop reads CASSLSVEVYGYTF. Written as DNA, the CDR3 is TGTGCCAGCAGTTTGTCTGTGGAGGTCTATGGCTACACCTTC.

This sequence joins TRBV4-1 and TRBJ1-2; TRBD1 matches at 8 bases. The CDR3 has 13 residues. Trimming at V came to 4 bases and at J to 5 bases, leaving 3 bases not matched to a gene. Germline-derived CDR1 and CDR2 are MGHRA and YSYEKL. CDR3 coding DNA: TGCGCCAGCAGCCCCAGGGGGCAGTATGGCTACACCTTC. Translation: CASSPRGQYGYTF.

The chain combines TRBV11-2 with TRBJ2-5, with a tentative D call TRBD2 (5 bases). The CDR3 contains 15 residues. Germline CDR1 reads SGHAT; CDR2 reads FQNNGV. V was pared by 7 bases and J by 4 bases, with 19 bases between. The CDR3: CASTTHGKGVETQYF. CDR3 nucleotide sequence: TGTGCCAGCACCACGCACGGAAAGGGAGTAGAGACCCAGTACTTC.

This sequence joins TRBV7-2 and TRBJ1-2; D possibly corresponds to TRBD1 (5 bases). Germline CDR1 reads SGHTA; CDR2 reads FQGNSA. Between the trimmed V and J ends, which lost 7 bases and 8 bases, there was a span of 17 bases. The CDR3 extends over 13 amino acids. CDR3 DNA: TGTGCCAGCAACCCTAGACGGGGGGTAGGCTACACCTTC. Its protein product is CASNPRRGVGYTF.

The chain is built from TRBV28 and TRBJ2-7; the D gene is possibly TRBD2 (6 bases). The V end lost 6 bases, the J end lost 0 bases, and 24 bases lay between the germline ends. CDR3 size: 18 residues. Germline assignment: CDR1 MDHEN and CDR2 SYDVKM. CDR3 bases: TGTGCCAGCAGCCGGACGCCAATCCTAGCGAAAAGCTCCTACGAGCAGTACTTC. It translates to CASSRTPILAKSSYEQYF.

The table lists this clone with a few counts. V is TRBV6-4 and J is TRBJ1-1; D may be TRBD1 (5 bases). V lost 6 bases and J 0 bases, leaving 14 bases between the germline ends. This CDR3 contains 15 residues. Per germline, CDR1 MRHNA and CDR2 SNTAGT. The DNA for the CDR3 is TGTGCCAGCAGGGCTGACAGCATGATGAACACTGAAGCTTTCTTT. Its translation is CASRADSMMNTEAFF.

CDR3 DNA sequence: TGTGCCAGCAGCTTTAGGACTAGCGGGACTTACGAGCAGTACTTC. It encodes CASSFRTSGTYEQYF. The chain links TRBV7-3 to TRBJ2-7; TRBD2 aligns across 12 bases. This CDR3 is 15 amino acids long. The V gene's germline CDR1 is SGHTA and CDR2 FQGTGA. Trimming took 3 bases from V and 4 from J; bases not matched to a gene: 4.

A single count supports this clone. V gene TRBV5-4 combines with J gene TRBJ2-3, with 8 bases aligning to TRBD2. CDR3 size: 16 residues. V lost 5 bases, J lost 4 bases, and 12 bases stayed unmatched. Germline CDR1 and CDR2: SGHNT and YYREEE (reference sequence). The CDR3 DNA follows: TGTGCCAGCAGAGAAATGGGCGGGGGGCTCGCAGATACGCAGTATTTT. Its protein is CASREMGGGLADTQYF.